These 5 T cell receptor beta chains share one sample of origin, sequenced in a study of cytomegalovirus exposure and HLA in healthy donors. Only in-frame clones appear in the TCRdb table, and some are missing; sequencing was by immunoSEQ multiplex PCR. The repertoire holds roughly 150,000 clones, with less than 90% as singletons. Material: PBMCs. These receptors originate from a woman aged 18-35 years in good health and CMV-seropositive.

V usage is TRBV5-5 and J usage is TRBJ1-5, with D hard to call. V was pared by 7 bases and J by 2 bases, with 7 bases between. Germline V gives CDR1 SGHKS, CDR2 YYEKEE (reference sequence). The CDR3 is made up of 12 amino acids. CDR3 in amino acids: CASGGGNQPQHF. The CDR3, as DNA: TGTGCCAGCGGCGGCGGCAATCAGCCCCAGCATTTT.

The V call is TRBV6-5, the J call TRBJ2-2, with TRBD2 as a possible D gene (6 bases). The CDR3 sequence is 16 residues long. The germline gives CDR1 MNHEY, CDR2 SVGAGI. With 0 bases removed from V and 2 bases from J, the gap between germline ends came to 10 bases. CDR3 in DNA: TGTGCCAGCAGTTACTCAACTAGCAGAAACACCGGGGAGCTGTTTTTT. Its translation is CASSYSTSRNTGELFF.

The gene calls are TRBV2 and TRBJ1-4, with D perhaps TRBD1 (5 bases). V gave up 6 bases and J gave up 5 bases, with 16 bases separating them. There are 15 residues in the CDR3. Germline CDR1 and CDR2: SNHLY and FYNNEI. The CDR3 loop is CASRGPTDGNEKLFF. CDR3 bases: TGTGCCAGCAGGGGCCCGACAGACGGGAATGAAAAACTGTTTTTT.

V usage is TRBV7-9 and J usage is TRBJ2-7; D ambiguous. The ends were cut back, 1 base at V and 0 bases at J, with 7 bases in the middle. CDR3 length equals 14 residues. CDR1 is SEHNR, CDR2 FQNEAQ, per germline (reference sequence). The CDR3 DNA reads as TGTGCCAGCAGCTTAGTCCCTATCTCCTACGAGCAGTACTTC. Protein sequence: CASSLVPISYEQYF. Combining the CDR3 with reference TRBV7-9 and TRBJ2-7 gives the whole variable domain DTGVSQNPRHKITKRGQNVTFRCDPISEHNRLYWYRQTLGQGPEFLTYFQNEAQLEKSRLLSDRFSAERPKGSFSTLEIQRTEQGDSAMYLCASSLVPISYEQYFGPGTRLTVT.

This rearrangement joins TRBV6-6 to TRBJ1-5; D possibly corresponds to TRBD1 (6 bases). The ends were cut back, 6 bases at V and 0 bases at J, with 12 bases in the middle. There are 15 residues in the CDR3. The germline V gene has CDR1 MNHNY and CDR2 SVGAGI (reference sequence). CDR3: CASSSGTLSNQPQHF. The CDR3 region has the DNA TGTGCCAGCAGCTCCGGGACACTTAGCAATCAGCCCCAGCATTTT.